Given below is one T cell receptor beta chain in context. The antigen is undetermined. V dropped 4 bases and J dropped 3; count of bases not matched to a gene: 8. In germline, CDR1 is SEHNR, CDR2 FQNEAQ (reference sequence). The CDR3 sequence is 16 residues long. The source of the sample is a study of graft-versus-host responses after intestinal transplantation. Overall study results and limits: The recipient marrow held GvH clones, and some of them showed up first in ileum or blood.

Here immunoSEQ multiplex PCR was the method, and the copy in TCRdb shows in-frame clones only, minus some. The data show approximately 50,000 clones, over 85% seen once. The material was PBMCs, obtained 26 days after transplant. This receptor was identified in a human patient who received an intestinal transplant, so some T cells may come from the graft donor. The chain combines TRBV7-9 with TRBJ2-1, with TRBD1 matching 8 bases. The CDR3, as DNA: TGTGCCAGCAGCTCGTCGACAGGGGCCTACTACAATGAGCAGTTCTTC. Protein product: CASSSSTGAYYNEQFF.